This T cell receptor beta chain was sequenced in a study of Graves' ophthalmopathy and Graves' hyperthyroidism. The germline V gene has CDR1 SGHTA and CDR2 FQGNSA. Unmatched junction bases numbered 5, after V lost 5 bases and J lost 6 bases. The length of the CDR3 is 13 residues. From RNA, the CDR3 regions of TCR beta chains were amplified and sequenced. Investigators did first-round RT-PCR with HTBI primers, then second-round multiplex PCR. TCRdb called the multiplex PCR reads again in MiXCR, with one record for every CDR3 protein. Here the sample spans over a million distinct CDR3 sequences, 35% to 40% being singletons. This clonotype was observed at least ten times. Clinicians diagnosed using symptoms, serum thyroxine, TRAb, thyroid ultrasound and orbital computed tomography.

The source material was peripheral blood or thyroid tissue (not recorded which). The sequence came from an adult man with Graves' hyperthyroidism. The chain uses TRBV7-2 and TRBJ2-7; TRBD1 aligns across 9 bases. In DNA form, the CDR3 reads TGTGCCAGCAGCCGGGACAGGGAATCCGAGCAGTACTTC. It encodes CASSRDRESEQYF.